This TCR beta chain originates from a study of blood T cell dynamics during melanoma immunotherapy. On the study more broadly: First-line therapy was either pembrolizumab or nivolumab with ipilimumab for metastatic melanoma. Study results and caveats: The study could not tell melanoma-specific clones from general immune activation. cfDNA rearrangement score rose from T0 to W3 with disease control.

This clone was counted only a few times. What it binds is not known. For every cfDNA sample, about 40 ng was loaded. Repertoires were generated with immunoSEQ multiplex PCR, while TCRdb's copy carries only in-frame clones and drops some. The sample contains about 6,300 clones, 80% to 95% of which appear only once. The CDR3 consists of 12 residues. Trimming left V 7 bases short and J 2 bases short, with 9 bases between. Germline V gene sequence: CDR1 SNHLY, CDR2 FYNNEI. Time point of the sample: pre-treatment baseline. The specimen was cell-free DNA from blood, collected from a patient treated with checkpoint blockade. This clonotype originated in a human donor with melanoma. The V and J genes are TRBV2 and TRBJ2-7; D uncertain. The CDR3 is CASNPTPYEQYF. The CDR3 DNA reads TGTGCCAGCAATCCGACGCCCTACGAGCAGTACTTC. Based on the CDR3 plus reference TRBV2 and TRBJ2-7, the full variable domain is EPEVTQTPSHQVTQMGQEVILRCVPISNHLYFYWYRQILGQKVEFLVSFYNNEISEKSEIFDDQFSVERPDGSNFTLKIRSTKLEDSAMYFCASNPTPYEQYFGPGTRLTVT.